The 23 T cell receptor beta chains below all came from one sample that was sequenced in a study of blood T cell repertoires in COVID-19. The assay was immunoSEQ multiplex PCR, and TCRdb's table has in-frame clones only and misses some. The sample records about 25,000 clones, 65% to 90% being singletons. The sequenced material came from peripheral blood. These receptors were taken from a human donor in a cohort sampled during active COVID-19.

The gene calls are TRBV28 and TRBJ2-3; D is perhaps TRBD1 (6 bases). V shed 3 bases and J shed 2 bases, with 12 bases lying between them. The CDR3 totals 15 residues. The germline gives CDR1 MDHEN, CDR2 SYDVKM. CDR3 amino acids: CASSFGQGYTDTQYF. DNA for the CDR3: TGTGCCAGCAGTTTTGGGCAGGGGTACACAGATACGCAGTATTTT.

The chain couples TRBV5-1 to TRBJ2-3, with TRBD2 identical over 9 bases. The CDR3 has 16 residues. Germline V gene lookup returns CDR1 SGHRS and CDR2 YFSETQ. With V trimmed by 0 bases and J by 2 bases, 4 bases remained unmatched. CDR3 coding DNA: TGCGCCAGCAGCTTGGGAGGGACTAGCATCACAGATACGCAGTATTTT. This translates into CASSLGGTSITDTQYF.

This chain connects TRBV5-1 to TRBJ2-2, with TRBD2 matching over 9 bases. This CDR3 comprises 16 residues. From germline, CDR1 is SGHRS and CDR2 YFSETQ. V gave up 4 bases and J gave up 5 bases; unmatched junction bases: 9. The CDR3 DNA reads as TGCGCCAGCAGCCCTATAGCGGGAGATAAAACCGGGGAGCTGTTTTTT. Its translation: CASSPIAGDKTGELFF.

The genes are TRBV15 and TRBJ2-3, with 7 bases aligning to TRBD1. The CDR3 contains 15 residues. Losses at the gene ends were 8 bases for V and 0 bases for J; bases not matched to a gene: 8. Germline V gene lookup returns CDR1 LNHNV and CDR2 YYDKDF (reference sequence). CDR3 nucleotide sequence: TGTGCCACCTTCGGGACAGCTTCTAGCACAGATACGCAGTATTTT. It translates to CATFGTASSTDTQYF.

The CDR3: CASSLTTPLHNEQFF. The CDR3 coding sequence is TGTGCCAGCAGTTTAACTACCCCGTTACACAATGAGCAGTTCTTC. The gene calls are TRBV27 and TRBJ2-1; no clear D gene. Germline CDR1 is MNHEY and CDR2 is SMNVEV (reference sequence). There are 15 residues in the CDR3. Trimming took 2 bases from V and 5 from J, leaving 13 bases between them.

This chain links TRBV19 with TRBJ2-6; a possible D gene is TRBD2 (6 bases). Germline CDR1 reads LNHDA; CDR2 reads SQIVND (reference sequence). V was pared by 6 bases and J by 1 base, with 10 bases between. The CDR3 is made up of 15 amino acids. The CDR3 reads CASSLAVSGANVLTF. The CDR3 DNA follows: TGTGCCAGTAGCTTAGCGGTATCTGGGGCCAACGTCCTGACTTTC.

This clone has a handful of counts. The CDR3 sequence is CASSLAGAPHEQYF. As DNA, the CDR3 is TGTGCCAGCAGCTTAGCGGGAGCACCCCACGAGCAGTACTTC. The chain combines TRBV7-6 with TRBJ2-7, with TRBD2 as a possible D gene (5 bases). The CDR3 runs to 14 residues. Germline CDR1 SGHVS, CDR2 FNYEAQ. The V end was cut by 0 bases, the J end by 5 bases, with 11 bases between.

The chain links TRBV10-3 to TRBJ1-2, with 8 bases aligning to TRBD1. The germline V gene encodes CDR1 ENHRY and CDR2 SYGVKD. Unmatched junction bases numbered 14, after V lost 0 bases and J lost 8 bases. This CDR3 spans 17 amino acids. CDR3 amino acids: CAISESVGSGGQQGYTF. Here the CDR3 DNA reads TGTGCCATCAGTGAGTCGGTGGGGTCAGGGGGCCAACAGGGCTACACCTTC.

The rearrangement links TRBV19 to TRBJ2-7; 14 bases fit TRBD2. The CDR3 spans 19 residues. The ends lost 0 bases at V and 2 bases at J; junction bases unmatched: 9. CDR1 LNHDA and CDR2 SQIVND come from the germline V gene (reference sequence). CDR3 sequence: CASSIEPRTSGRKPYEQYF. The CDR3 DNA follows: TGTGCCAGTAGTATAGAACCCCGGACTAGCGGGAGGAAGCCCTACGAGCAGTACTTC.

This clone was detected only once. V and J are TRBV7-2 and TRBJ2-5, with TRBD2 as a possible D gene (5 bases). The V end lost 5 bases, the J end lost 1 base, and 11 bases lay between the germline ends. The germline V gene encodes CDR1 SGHTA and CDR2 FQGNSA. The CDR3 runs to 14 residues. The CDR3 protein is CASSTRGIQETQYF. The CDR3 bases are TGTGCCAGCAGCACCCGAGGGATCCAAGAGACCCAGTACTTC.

The chain employs TRBV7-2 and TRBJ2-7, with D maybe TRBD2 (6 bases). The germline gives CDR1 SGHTA, CDR2 FQGNSA. V was cut by 1 base and J by 2 bases, with 12 bases left in between. The CDR3 is made up of 15 amino acids. The CDR3 loop reads CASSLVGSGAYEQYF. CDR3 DNA: TGTGCCAGCAGCTTAGTAGGTAGCGGAGCCTACGAGCAGTACTTC.

The CDR3 protein is CASVPTGQGVYGYTF. CDR3 coding DNA: TGTGCCAGCGTCCCGACTGGACAGGGGGTATATGGCTACACCTTC. The rearrangement joins TRBV6-5 to TRBJ1-2, with 10 nucleotides matching TRBD1. Germline assignment: CDR1 MNHEY and CDR2 SVGAGI. With V trimmed by 8 bases and J by 5 bases, 11 bases remained unmatched. This CDR3 is 15 amino acids long.

The chain couples TRBV30 to TRBJ1-3; 8 bases are a match to TRBD1. V lost 0 bases, J lost 2 bases, and 0 bases stayed unmatched. Germline V gene lookup returns CDR1 GTSNPN and CDR2 SVGIG (reference sequence). The CDR3 length is 14 residues. The CDR3 DNA reads TGTGCCTGGAGTGTACAGGGGGCTGGAAACACCATATATTTT. It is translated as CAWSVQGAGNTIYF.

This chain joins TRBV5-6 and TRBJ1-5; a weak D match, TRBD1 (5 bases). Looked up from germline, CDR1 is SGHDT and CDR2 is YYEEEE. V gave up 1 base and J gave up 2 bases, with 13 bases separating them. This CDR3 has 16 amino acids. For the CDR3, the DNA is TGTGCCAGCAGCTTGCGTTCAGGGTACGGCAATCAGCCCCAGCATTTT. Protein sequence: CASSLRSGYGNQPQHF. The full variable domain, with the rest looked up from reference TRBV5-6 and TRBJ1-5, is DAGVTQSPTHLIKTRGQQVTLRCSPKSGHDTVSWYQQALGQGPQFIFQYYEEEERQRGNFPDRFSGHQFPNYSSELNVNALLLGDSALYLCASSLRSGYGNQPQHFGDGTRLSIL.

This clone has more than one count but fewer than ten. The chain uses TRBV15 and TRBJ1-3; a weak D match, TRBD1 (5 bases). CDR1 and CDR2 from the germline V gene are LNHNV and YYDKDF (reference sequence). Deletions cut 0 bases from V and 3 bases from J, with 12 bases between. CDR3 size: 16 residues. CDR3 in DNA: TGTGCCACCAGCAGAGATCGGGGGTCCCATGGAAACACCATATATTTT. This sequence encodes CATSRDRGSHGNTIYF.

This clone was detected once. V and J are TRBV11-3 and TRBJ2-1, with 9 bases matching TRBD2. Losses at the gene ends were 1 base for V and 4 bases for J; bases not matched to a gene: 8. CDR1 is SGHNT, CDR2 YENEEA, per germline. The CDR3 totals 17 residues. This chain's CDR3 is CASSLGPGTSQYNEQFF. DNA for the CDR3: TGTGCCAGCAGCTTAGGCCCCGGGACTAGCCAATACAATGAGCAGTTCTTC.

The V and J genes are TRBV18 and TRBJ1-2, with a tentative D call TRBD1 (6 bases). The CDR3 length is 16 residues. The ends were cut back, 1 base at V and 8 bases at J, with 20 bases in the middle. Germline CDR1 reads KGHSH; CDR2 reads LQKENI. The CDR3 DNA reads TGTGCCAGCTCACCACTACTATTACAGGGTGGTTTGGGCTACACCTTC. Translated, it gives CASSPLLLQGGLGYTF. Full variable domain (outside the CDR3, taken from reference TRBV18 and TRBJ1-2): NAGVMQNPRHLVRRRGQEARLRCSPMKGHSHVYWYRQLPEEGLKFMVYLQKENIIDESGMPKERFSAEFPKEGPSILRIQQVVRGDSAAYFCASSPLLLQGGLGYTFGSGTRLTVV.

The chain recombines TRBV27 with TRBJ2-1; 9 bases are a match to TRBD1. J was trimmed by 9 bases and V by 1 base; bases with no gene match: 16. Per the germline V gene, CDR1 is MNHEY and CDR2 is SMNVEV (reference sequence). The length of the CDR3 is 18 residues. In DNA form, the CDR3 reads TGTGCCAGCAGTTTATTGGCCAACAGGGGGCCAGGTATTGGTGAGCAGTTCTTC. Amino acid sequence: CASSLLANRGPGIGEQFF.

J is TRBJ2-2 and V is TRBV9, with TRBD1 identical over 10 bases. The V gene's germline CDR1 is SGDLS and CDR2 YYNGEE. The V gene end was trimmed by 8 bases and the J gene end by 6 bases; junction bases not matched to a gene: 7. The CDR3 length is 14 residues. CDR3 protein: CASKTGGTPGELFF. For the CDR3, the DNA is TGTGCCAGTAAGACAGGGGGCACGCCCGGGGAGCTGTTTTTT.

This chain joins TRBV9 and TRBJ1-2; D is possibly TRBD1 (6 bases). Trimming took off 3 bases at V and 8 bases at J, with 17 bases between the two ends. The CDR3 length is 14 residues. Germline CDR1 SGDLS, CDR2 YYNGEE. The DNA for the CDR3 is TGTGCCAGCAGCGAAACGACAGGCGACCCGGGCTACACCTTC. Protein sequence: CASSETTGDPGYTF.

This chain joins TRBV7-2 and TRBJ1-3; tentative D call: TRBD1 (5 bases). Trimming left V 5 bases short and J 0 bases short, with 14 bases between. The germline V gene has CDR1 SGHTA and CDR2 FQGNSA. The length of the CDR3 is 16 residues. CDR3 sequence reads: CASSVLGGYSGNTIYF. For the CDR3, the DNA is TGTGCCAGCAGCGTCCTCGGGGGTTACTCTGGAAACACCATATATTTT.

V gene TRBV5-1 combines with J gene TRBJ1-2, with 7 bases lining up with TRBD1. After removal of 0 bases from V and 0 bases from J, the junction contained 8 bases not matched to a gene. This CDR3 is 17 amino acids long. Germline V lookup: CDR1 SGHRS, CDR2 YFSETQ. The chain's CDR3 is CASSLADRVNANYGYTF. The CDR3, as DNA: TGCGCCAGCAGCTTGGCCGACAGGGTAAACGCTAACTATGGCTACACCTTC. Looking up the rest from reference TRBV5-1 and TRBJ1-2 gives the full variable domain: KAGVTQTPRYLIKTRGQQVTLSCSPISGHRSVSWYQQTPGQGLQFLFEYFSETQRNKGNFPGRFSGRQFSNSRSEMNVSTLELGDSALYLCASSLADRVNANYGYTFGSGTRLTVV.

The sample holds a few counts of this clone. The V and J genes are TRBV28 and TRBJ2-1; 12 nucleotides align to TRBD1. The CDR3 totals 16 residues. Trimming removed 5 bases from V and 6 bases from J; junction bases left unmatched: 8. Germline CDR1 is MDHEN and CDR2 is SYDVKM. The CDR3 sequence: CASSNPGTGGVNEQFF. CDR3 nucleotide sequence: TGTGCCAGCAGTAACCCCGGGACAGGGGGCGTCAATGAGCAGTTCTTC.